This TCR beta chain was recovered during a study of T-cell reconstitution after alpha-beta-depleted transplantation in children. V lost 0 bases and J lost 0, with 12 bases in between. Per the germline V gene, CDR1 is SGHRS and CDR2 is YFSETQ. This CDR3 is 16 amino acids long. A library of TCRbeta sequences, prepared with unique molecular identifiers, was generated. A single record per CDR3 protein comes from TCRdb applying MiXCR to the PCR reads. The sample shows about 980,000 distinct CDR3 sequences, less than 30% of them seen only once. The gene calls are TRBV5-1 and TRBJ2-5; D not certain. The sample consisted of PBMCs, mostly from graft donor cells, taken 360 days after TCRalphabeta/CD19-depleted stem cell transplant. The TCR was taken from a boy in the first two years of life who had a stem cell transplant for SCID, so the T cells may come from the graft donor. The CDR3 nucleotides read TGCGCCAGCAGCTTGGCGATGGCGCCGTACCAAGAGACCCAGTACTTC. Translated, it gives CASSLAMAPYQETQYF.